The 21 T cell receptor beta chains listed next were all sequenced from one sample in a study of blood T cell repertoires in COVID-19. The protocol was immunoSEQ multiplex PCR, while the TCRdb copy is restricted to in-frame clones and leaves out a portion. The sample holds more than 65,000 clones; more than 60% are singletons and the top ten take approximately 19%. Sequencing was carried out using peripheral blood. These TCRs come from a woman older than 75 with active or convalescent COVID-19.

The chain carries TRBV6-5 and TRBJ2-1, with TRBD1 matching 7 bases. CDR3 length: 13 amino acids. CDR1 MNHEY and CDR2 SVGAGI come from the germline V gene. V was pared by 6 bases and J by 7 bases, with 6 bases of the junction left unmatched. The DNA for the CDR3 is TGTGCCAGCAGCCGGACAGGTCGAAATGAGCAGTTCTTC. Translated: CASSRTGRNEQFF.

The chain couples TRBV5-6 to TRBJ1-2; D unresolved. The CDR3 has 15 residues. Germline V gene data show CDR1 as SGHDT and CDR2 as YYEEEE. V gave up 4 bases and J gave up 2 bases, with 15 bases separating them. The CDR3 DNA reads as TGTGCCAGCAGCATCATCTCTGGCAGAAACTATGGCTACACCTTC. Encoded protein: CASSIISGRNYGYTF.

V gene TRBV7-9 combines with J gene TRBJ1-5; tentative D call: TRBD1 (6 bases). Trimming shortened V by 5 bases and J by 2 bases, and 22 bases separated the two germline ends. Germline V lookup: CDR1 SEHNR, CDR2 FQNEAQ (reference sequence). This CDR3 has 18 residues. The CDR3 nucleotides read TGTGCCAGCAGCCCATCGATTCCAGGGGTGGACGGCAATCAGCCCCAGCATTTT. It encodes CASSPSIPGVDGNQPQHF.

The V call is TRBV2, the J call TRBJ1-2, with 11 bases matching TRBD1. The CDR3 is 14 amino acids. Germline V lookup: CDR1 SNHLY, CDR2 FYNNEI. V trimming: 4 bases; J trimming: 5 bases; junction bases outside the gene matches: 3. The CDR3 is CASSADRGPYGYTF. The CDR3 coding sequence is TGTGCCAGCAGTGCGGACAGGGGGCCTTATGGCTACACCTTC.

CDR3 coding DNA: TGTGCCAGCAGCCGAGCCGGGACAGGGGGAAGCGGGGAGCTGTTTTTT. This gives the protein CASSRAGTGGSGELFF. The genes are TRBV5-5 and TRBJ2-2, with TRBD1 matching over 11 bases. Germline V gene data show CDR1 as SGHKS and CDR2 as YYEKEE (reference sequence). The CDR3 has 16 residues. J was trimmed by 7 bases and V by 4 bases; bases with no gene match: 9.

The V and J genes are TRBV3-1 (or the pseudogene TRBV3-2) and TRBJ1-1; D call uncertain. V was trimmed by 1 base and J by 4 bases, leaving 13 bases between them. CDR1 is LGHDT and CDR2 is YNNKEL in the germline V gene (reference sequence). This CDR3 has 15 residues. For the CDR3, the DNA is TGTGCCAGCAGCCAAGGACGACGGGGATGCACTGAAGCTTTCTTT. It specifies CASSQGRRGCTEAFF.

The V gene is TRBV13, the J gene TRBJ1-4; no reliable D call. The CDR3 has 12 amino acids. V lost 6 bases to trimming and J lost 8 bases, with 10 bases between them. Germline-derived CDR1 and CDR2 are PRHDT and FYEKMQ (reference sequence). The CDR3 DNA reads TGTGCCAGCAGTACCCCGGGGGAAAAACTGTTTTTT. Translated: CASSTPGEKLFF.

V usage is TRBV19 and J usage is TRBJ2-7, with 9 bases lining up with TRBD1. V lost 5 bases to trimming and J lost 3 bases; unmatched junction nucleotides: 8. The CDR3 has 15 amino acids. Germline assignment: CDR1 LNHDA and CDR2 SQIVND (reference sequence). CDR3 coding DNA: TGTGCCAGTAGTTCCGGGACAGGGAACATCTACGAGCAGTACTTC. It encodes CASSSGTGNIYEQYF.

The V and J genes are TRBV19 and TRBJ1-1; a weak D match, TRBD1 (5 bases). The V gene lost 1 base and the J gene lost 3 bases, with 12 bases spanning the gap. The CDR3 consists of 15 residues. Per the germline V gene, CDR1 is LNHDA and CDR2 is SQIVND (reference sequence). The CDR3 loop is CASSIGGPRDTEAFF. The CDR3, as DNA: TGTGCCAGTAGTATAGGGGGCCCCCGGGACACTGAAGCTTTCTTT.

In the case of this clone: Additional DNA sequences in this sample encode the identical CDR3. The chain is built from TRBV9 and TRBJ2-7; 11 bases fit TRBD2. Germline trimming cut 0 bases from V and 3 bases from J; bases unmatched to any gene: 2. The CDR3 runs to 15 residues. Germline-derived CDR1 and CDR2 are SGDLS and YYNGEE. CDR3 DNA: TGTGCCAGCAGCGTAGAGGGGACTAGCGGCTACGAGCAGTACTTC. Translating it yields CASSVEGTSGYEQYF.

This clone has a single count. The J gene is TRBJ2-5, the V gene TRBV6-2 or TRBV6-3; 12 nucleotides agree with TRBD2. Germline V gives CDR1 MNHEY, CDR2 SVGEGT. Trimming took 4 bases from V and 7 from J; bases not matched to a gene: 4. The CDR3 spans 14 residues. As DNA, the CDR3 is TGTGCCAGCAGTTCCTGGACTAGCGGGGTGACCCAGTACTTC. Protein sequence: CASSSWTSGVTQYF.

The chain uses TRBV7-3 and TRBJ2-1; the match to TRBD2 covers 8 bases. V gave up 2 bases and J gave up 7 bases; unmatched junction bases: 13. In germline, CDR1 is SGHTA, CDR2 FQGTGA. The CDR3 runs 17 residues. DNA of the CDR3: TGTGCCAGCAGCTTAGCCGGGGGGGCTCAGGGGTTGAATGAGCAGTTCTTC. It encodes CASSLAGGAQGLNEQFF.

The CDR3 DNA reads TGCGCCAGCAGCCGGGACAGGGATAGTAGATCACCCCTCCACTTT. Its translation is CASSRDRDSRSPLHF. The chain links TRBV4-3 to TRBJ1-6; 9 bases agree with TRBD1. J was trimmed by 10 bases and V by 4 bases; bases with no gene match: 8. CDR3 length: 15 residues. Germline V gives CDR1 LGHNA, CDR2 YSLEER.

V is TRBV12-3 or TRBV12-4 and J is TRBJ1-1, with D maybe TRBD1 (6 bases). Trimming pared 3 bases from V and 3 bases from J, leaving 8 bases between. The CDR3 has 13 amino acids. The chain's CDR3 is CASSFNRDTEAFF. CDR3 DNA sequence: TGTGCCAGCAGTTTTAACAGGGACACTGAAGCTTTCTTT.

This chain uses TRBV6-5 with TRBJ1-2, with D perhaps matching TRBD1 (5 bases). Germline lookup yields CDR1 MNHEY and CDR2 SVGAGI. This CDR3 region has 13 residues. Trimming cost V 5 bases and J 8 bases, with 15 bases left between them. CDR3 DNA: TGTGCCAGCAGTAGAGTTGGGGACTGGGGCTACACCTTC. This encodes CASSRVGDWGYTF.

The V and J genes are TRBV19 and TRBJ2-3, with 9 bases that match TRBD1. J lost 2 bases, V lost 4 bases, and 4 bases had no gene match. In germline, CDR1 is LNHDA, CDR2 SQIVND (reference sequence). The CDR3 has 15 amino acids. The DNA for the CDR3 is TGTGCCAGTAGTACTGGACAGGGGTTCACAGATACGCAGTATTTT. Translation gives CASSTGQGFTDTQYF.

J is TRBJ1-1 and V is TRBV6-5; 7 positions agree with TRBD1. Unmatched junction bases numbered 5, after V lost 6 bases and J lost 1 base. The CDR3 runs to 14 residues. Germline V gene lookup returns CDR1 MNHEY and CDR2 SVGAGI. The CDR3 sequence is CASSTGTANTEAFF. The CDR3 coding sequence is TGTGCCAGCAGCACCGGGACAGCGAACACTGAAGCTTTCTTT.

The chain has TRBV19 and TRBJ1-1; D unresolved. Germline CDR1 reads LNHDA; CDR2 reads SQIVND (reference sequence). The CDR3 consists of 13 residues. Trimming pared 7 bases from V and 6 bases from J, leaving 15 bases between. CDR3 in DNA: TGTGCCAGTAAGCGGGTGACGGTTTCTGAAGCTTTCTTT. Translation gives CASKRVTVSEAFF.

The chain employs TRBV2 and TRBJ2-7, with 9 bases aligning to TRBD2. The V and J ends lost 8 bases and 3 bases, in that order; junction bases with no gene match: 5. There are 13 residues in the CDR3. Looked up from germline, CDR1 is SNHLY and CDR2 is FYNNEI. CDR3 nucleotides: TGTGCCAGCGGCCTAGCGGGGAACTACGAGCAGTACTTC. It specifies CASGLAGNYEQYF.

The chain combines TRBV6-2 or TRBV6-3 with TRBJ2-3, with D perhaps matching TRBD1 (6 bases). Germline V gene lookup returns CDR1 MNHEY and CDR2 SVGEGT. The ends were cut back, 6 bases at V and 0 bases at J, with 13 bases in the middle. The CDR3 length is 15 residues. In DNA form, the CDR3 reads TGTGCCAGCAGCGTACAGGGTCCTAGCACAGATACGCAGTATTTT. This translates into CASSVQGPSTDTQYF.

The chain recombines TRBV4-3 with TRBJ1-4; no reliable D call. The CDR3 has 15 residues. Germline CDR1 is LGHNA and CDR2 is YSLEER. Trimming pared 0 bases from V and 5 bases from J, leaving 10 bases between. CDR3 loop: CASSQDGSTNEKLFF. DNA of the CDR3: TGCGCCAGCAGCCAAGATGGCAGTACCAATGAAAAACTGTTTTTT.